This T cell receptor beta chain was identified during a study of cytomegalovirus exposure and HLA in healthy donors (dated by TCRdb to the late 2010s). General notes on the study: An earlier analysis of 587 of the donors reported more than 250 Gb of sequence data and roughly 100 million unique TCR beta sequences from 150 million to 200 million T cells. Donor age, sex, ethnicity and CMV serostatus were compiled alongside the repertoire data. The study used immunosequencing to profile the T cell repertoires of approximately 640 subjects and linked those repertoires to cytomegalovirus serostatus. The number of donors typed differed by locus, with roughly 629-640 for A, B, C, DRB1 and DQB1, over 500 for DQA1, about 610 for DPA1, and approximately 470 for DPB1. A later analysis re-examined previously published TCR beta repertoires from several hundred donors and added high-resolution HLA genotyping to investigate patterns of TCR occurrence. Across some 400 genotyped donors of the cohort, an average of approximately 240,000 unique TCR beta nucleotide sequences per donor were sequenced, and roughly 17% of those sequences were non-productive. The later analysis used no new phenotypic data to find candidate immune exposures, relying instead on TCR beta sequences and their occurrence across donors. In an earlier analysis of around 540 of the donors, high-throughput TCR beta sequencing was used to judge whether each TCR beta V gene segment behaved as functional or pseudogenic. Because of strong linkage in the cohort, 4 to 6 DR-DQ haplotypes were treated as single units for association and clustering. In addition to the first cohort of 666 subjects, a separate validation cohort of some 120 different subjects was used. Every discovery cohort repertoire had been produced on one sequencing platform. In a later genetic analysis, genome-wide SNP genotypes for about 55% of the roughly 700 donors were used, and that subset was treated as a discovery cohort. Approximately 310 gigabases of sequencing data and approximately 85 million unique TCR sequences were included in an early release covering roughly 600 HLA-typed donors. The genetic ancestry cluster associated with self-reported Caucasian donors included 81% of the roughly 400 genotyped donors. Both class I and class II loci were covered by HLA typing, at four-digit resolution. The study aimed to test whether signatures of past pathogen exposure could be identified by cataloging public T cell receptors. High-throughput TCR immunosequencing, statistical association of individual TCRs with disease status, and machine learning were combined to predict cytomegalovirus infection status.

General study outcomes and caveats: In a later analysis, most CMV-associated TCR beta chains were found to appear HLA-restricted, with HLA associations seemingly driven largely by CMV exposure. An association between a missense DCLRE1C variant and V-gene and J-gene trimming of TCR beta chains was found in a later genetic analysis and replicated in an independent cohort. Because HLA typing was missing for some donors at each locus, association tests included only the typed subset. Broadly in line with IMGT annotations, most TCR beta V segments showed up in productive rearrangements about 90% or about 30% of the time in an earlier analysis of a few hundred of the donors. Because counts were too low, roughly 18 rarely observed V segments, including chromosome 9 orphons, were left out of the earlier analysis of some 640 of the donors. Cytomegalovirus status was reported to be diagnosed by the classifier with high specificity and sensitivity in both the original and validation cohorts. Sequencing depth was assumed to be roughly uniform across donors in the presence/absence analyses, though that assumption may not hold. In vitro tests confirmed that three of the cytomegalovirus-associated TCR beta chains recognize cytomegalovirus antigens. Compared with equally common non-associated chains, HLA-associated TCR beta chains in a later analysis were more clonally expanded and had lower generation probabilities. Most TCR sequences were observed very rarely across donors, whereas some public TCRs were present in many individuals. At a false discovery rate of 0.05, a later analysis linked 16,951 TCR beta sequences to specific HLA alleles. Correlated functional status among segregating V segments might be attributable to linkage disequilibrium, but an unknown experimental factor could not be ruled out. A later genetic analysis reported fewer N-insertions in productive TCRs among donors in an Asian-associated ancestry cluster than the 666-donor mean. The study listed 150 to 200 TCR beta chains as associated with cytomegalovirus. The authors suggested that the approach could potentially be generalized to other disease states and immunological phenotypes. A further reported finding was that TCR beta sequences accurately predicted the HLA-A and HLA-B alleles for most subjects in the first cohort. The 87-base-pair reads could not distinguish some IMGT-functional V segments, including TRBV6-2 and TRBV6-3, so those segments were excluded. Several of the top co-occurrence clusters appeared to be linked to parvovirus B19, influenza, CMV and Epstein-Barr virus, according to a later analysis. When HLA alleles, especially DR and DQ, strongly co-occurred, TCR associations were difficult to assign to individual alleles. A cluster of highly shared sequence variants was judged likely to be a technical artifact of the sequencing pipeline. In this cohort, only TCR beta chains were sequenced, and detectable features were limited by the absence of alpha or paired-chain data. The only immune exposure information available for the cohort was CMV serostatus. A later analysis found that TCR association rates varied across HLA loci, with DRB1 alleles showing the most associated TCRs and HLA-C alleles the fewest.

The cohort consisted of more than 650 healthy bone marrow donors. All cohort members were sampled while nominally healthy, although unrecorded immune exposures were likely present. The donor was CMV seropositive and was included in the group of around 300 seropositive cohort members. A peripheral blood sample was provided by each donor, and peripheral blood mononuclear cells were used for TCR beta sequencing. Genomic DNA was extracted from the blood cell samples with the Qiagen DNeasy Blood Extraction Kit. Measured from the cysteine to the phenylalanine, the CDR3 is 14 residues long. Here the CDR3 DNA is all that survives: 42 bases in frame from base 1. CDR1 and CDR2 (SEHNR, FQNEAQ) derive from the germline V gene (reference sequence). Unmatched junction bases come to 6, with V trimmed by 4 bases and J by 6 bases. This clone appeared many times. Its cognate antigen has yet to be identified. No much larger clonotype is one base removed from it; base qualities were not supplied.

Preparation of the library involved the immunoSEQ multiplex PCR assay. The multiplex PCR relied on a mix of 60 forward primers for TCR Vbeta segments and 13 reverse primers for TCR Jbeta segments. The CDR3 region of rearranged TCR beta genes was amplified from genomic DNA by a multiplex PCR assay. Amplified TCR beta libraries were sequenced as 87-base-pair reads on the Illumina HiSeq System. The published analysis was carried out like this. A later analysis tallied 75 million to 95 million unique TCR beta chains across the 700 or so repertoires, and 10 million to 11 million of those chains were shared by two or more donors. Raw reads were error-corrected and collapsed into unique sequences by a nearest-neighbor algorithm in which closely related sequences were merged to remove PCR and sequencing errors. V, D and J gene segments were assigned by aligning CDR3 sequences to IMGT reference sequences. For a sequence to be retained, a match of at least six nucleotides was required to both a V gene segment and a J gene segment. A rearrangement was called productive if the CDR3 had no stop codons and remained in frame with V and J, and every other rearrangement was called non-productive. CDR3 was defined by IMGT convention, running from the second conserved V-encoded cysteine to the conserved J-encoded phenylalanine. The earlier analysis of 450 to 750 of the donors excluded any sequence lacking an unambiguous match to a single V gene segment. An earlier analysis of 450 to 650 of the donors called V segments functional above 56.7% productive rearrangements and segregating when the between-donor standard deviation exceeded 5%. A statistical classification framework was built to diagnose cytomegalovirus status from the catalog of TCR beta chain sequences. In a later analysis, TCR nucleotide sequences were compared against IMGT/GENE-DB human TR gene sequences so that V and J genes could be assigned. In a later analysis, CDR3 sequences and most-parsimonious VDJ recombination scenarios were assigned using the TCRdist pipeline. In a later analysis, each TCR beta chain was defined by its CDR3 amino acid sequence together with its V-gene family, and reads without a unique V-gene family were excluded. To address suspected cross-contamination and a sequencing artifact, a later analysis removed some 620 highly shared, low-generation-probability nucleotide sequences. For each public chain, a later analysis derived a clonal expansion index from normalized ranks of inferred template counts within each repertoire. A later analysis computed generation probabilities with a VDJ recombination model fitted to out-of-frame rearrangements, and checked the results against IGoR. A later analysis scored TCR-TCR, TCR-HLA and TCR-CMV co-occurrence with hypergeometric tests, applying a repertoire-size bias correction to TCR pairs. In a later analysis, false discovery rates were estimated by permuting HLA or CMV assignments 20 times. In a later analysis, co-occurring TCRs were grouped using DBSCAN, with TCRdist sequence similarity added in when clustering inside HLA-allele-positive subsets. Repertoires with fewer than 30,000 or more than 120,000 public chains were left out of co-occurrence clustering, as were roughly five repertoires with anomalous nucleotide sharing. Entries here come from immuneACCESS through TCRdb and include only in-frame sequences with V and J called. Some clones fail to appear in such tables; in the studies checked, an unresolved V gene covers under half of the shortfall, and the cause of the remainder is unknown. D and trimming were read from the DNA, whereas the V and J calls and clone size are those reported in that table. Counted in this sample were some 200,000 clones; roughly an eighth of them appeared once. Jointly, the top ten make up 7.8% of the sample.

Sequenced material: PBMCs. The chain was built from TRBV7-9 and TRBJ2-3, and 8 bases in between align with TRBD2. This clonotype was sampled from a man aged 50 to 60 in good health and CMV-seropositive. The CDR3 region: CASSSGGAGDTQYF. The nucleotide sequence reads TGTGCCAGCAGCTCGGGGGGGGCCGGGGATACGCAGTATTTT. Reference TRBV7-9 and TRBJ2-3 genes cover what lies past the CDR3, so the full variable domain is DTGVSQNPRHKITKRGQNVTFRCDPISEHNRLYWYRQTLGQGPEFLTYFQNEAQLEKSRLLSDRFSAERPKGSFSTLEIQRTEQGDSAMYLCASSSGGAGDTQYFGPGTRLTVL.